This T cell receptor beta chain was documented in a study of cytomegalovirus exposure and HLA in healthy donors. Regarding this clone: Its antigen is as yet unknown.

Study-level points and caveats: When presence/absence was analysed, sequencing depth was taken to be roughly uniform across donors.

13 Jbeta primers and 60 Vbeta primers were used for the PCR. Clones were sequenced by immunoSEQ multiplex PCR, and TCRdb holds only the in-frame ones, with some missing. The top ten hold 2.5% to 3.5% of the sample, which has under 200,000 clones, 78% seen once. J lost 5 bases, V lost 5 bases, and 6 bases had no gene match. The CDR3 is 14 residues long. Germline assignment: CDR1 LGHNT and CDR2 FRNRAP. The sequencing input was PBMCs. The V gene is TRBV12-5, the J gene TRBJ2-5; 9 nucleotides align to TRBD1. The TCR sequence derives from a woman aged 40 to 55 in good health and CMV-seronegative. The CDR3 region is CASGRGQGVETQYF. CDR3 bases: TGTGCTAGTGGTCGGGGACAGGGAGTGGAGACCCAGTACTTC. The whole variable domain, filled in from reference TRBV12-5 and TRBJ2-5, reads DARVTQTPRHKVTEMGQEVTMRCQPILGHNTVFWYRQTMMQGLELLAYFRNRAPLDDSGMPKDRFSAEMPDATLATLKIQPSEPRDSAVYFCASGRGQGVETQYFGPGTRLLVL.